This is a list of T cell receptor beta chains from one sample in a study of shared clonotypes between healthy human individuals. The table came from immunoSEQ multiplex PCR; TCRdb's copy has only in-frame clones and leaves some out. The repertoire holds hundreds of thousands of clones, approximately 79% seen once, with about 1.7% in the top ten. The sequenced sample was memory CD4+ T cells sorted from blood. Every receptor here comes from a woman aged 25 to 45 in good health. Both conserved end residues are part of each CDR3. D genes are given only for firm matches. The size of a clone is reported for some rows only, either as once, few or many, or as a class for expanded clones.

J,D,V,size,DNA,CDR3
TRBJ1-4,TRBD1,TRBV15,.,TGTGCCACCAGCAGGGGACAGGGGGAAAAACTGTTTTTT,CATSRGQGEKLFF
TRBJ2-3,.,TRBV28,.,TGTGCCAGCGTCAAACCTAGCACAGATACGCAGTATTTT,CASVKPSTDTQYF
TRBJ2-1,.,TRBV7-9,.,TGTGCCAGCAGCGTGCCGGGACTCTGGGGCAATGAGCAGTTCTTC,CASSVPGLWGNEQFF
TRBJ2-1,TRBD1,TRBV7-6,.,TGTGCCAGCAGAAGAGGACAGGGTGCTGAGCAGTTCTTC,CASRRGQGAEQFF
TRBJ2-1,TRBD2,TRBV28,.,TGTGCCAGCAGTCCTAGCGGGTCTGATGAGCAGTTCTTC,CASSPSGSDEQFF
TRBJ2-2,.,TRBV19,.,TGTGCCAGTAGTATACGTGGAGCTCAAGGGACCGGGGAGCTGTTTTTT,CASSIRGAQGTGELFF
TRBJ1-5,TRBD1,TRBV27,.,TGTGCCAGCAGTAGATGGACAGGGGGCAATCAGCCCCAGCATTTT,CASSRWTGGNQPQHF
TRBJ1-2,.,TRBV27,.,TGTGCCAGCAGTCAGGGAAACTATGGCTACACCTTC,CASSQGNYGYTF
TRBJ2-1,TRBD1,TRBV6-1,many,TGTGCCAGCAGCCGGACAGGGAACCCCTACAATGAGCAGTTCTTC,CASSRTGNPYNEQFF
TRBJ1-3,.,TRBV6-1,.,TGTGCCAGCAGTGAAGGGACCGAGAACACCATATATTTT,CASSEGTENTIYF
TRBJ2-7,.,TRBV2,many,TGTGCCAGCACCAGGCTAGTAACCCAAAGAGAGCAGTACTTC,CASTRLVTQREQYF
TRBJ1-1,TRBD1,TRBV19,.,TGTGCCAGTAGTTCCGGACAGGGAAGCACTGAAGCTTTCTTT,CASSSGQGSTEAFF
TRBJ2-5,.,TRBV7-8,.,TGTGCCAGCAGCCGCCGGGACGGTGAGACCCAGTACTTC,CASSRRDGETQYF
TRBJ1-1,.,TRBV18,.,TGTGCCAGCTCACCCGGTGTCACTGAAGCTTTCTTT,CASSPGVTEAFF
TRBJ2-1,TRBD1,TRBV19,.,TGTGCCAGTAGTATAGGAGGAGACAGGGGAATTGAGCAGTTCTTC,CASSIGGDRGIEQFF
TRBJ1-5,TRBD1,TRBV18,few,TGTGCCACCACCTCAGGACAGGGGATGGGTCAGCCCCAGCATTTT,CATTSGQGMGQPQHF
TRBJ1-3,TRBD1,TRBV7-9,.,TGTGCCAGCAGCTCGGGACAGGCTAGCGGAAACACCATATATTTT,CASSSGQASGNTIYF
TRBJ2-7,.,TRBV6-5,.,TGTGCCAGCAAGGGTTCCCCTCTCTACGAGCAGTACTTC,CASKGSPLYEQYF
TRBJ2-3,.,TRBV2,.,TGTGCCAGCAGTGGTCAGGAGTCAGATACGCAGTATTTT,CASSGQESDTQYF
TRBJ2-2,.,TRBV30,.,TGTGCCTGGAGTTCTGTGGTAACCGGGGAGCTGTTTTTT,CAWSSVVTGELFF
TRBJ2-7,.,TRBV18,.,TGTGCCAGCTCACCACGGGTTGGGTACGAGCAGTACTTC,CASSPRVGYEQYF
TRBJ2-3,.,TRBV27,.,TGTGCCAGCATGCGGTCCAACAGTAATACGCAGTATTTT,CASMRSNSNTQYF
TRBJ2-1,.,TRBV5-1,once,TGCGCCAGCAGCTTGGGGGCGGCAGGGCGGCTCAATGAGCAGTTCTTC,CASSLGAAGRLNEQFF
TRBJ2-7,TRBD2,TRBV25-1,.,TGTGCCAGCAGTGAATTATCGGGGGGGAACACCTACGAGCAGTACTTC,CASSELSGGNTYEQYF
TRBJ2-2,TRBD2,TRBV2,.,TGTGCCAGCAGTGTTGCGGGAGGGCGCCGGGGCACCGGGGAGCTGTTTTTT,CASSVAGGRRGTGELFF
TRBJ2-3,.,TRBV10-1,once,TGCGCCAGCAGTGACAGGGGCACAGATACGCAGTATTTT,CASSDRGTDTQYF
TRBJ1-1,.,TRBV19,.,TGTGCCACCCAGGGGAGGGACACTGAAGCTTTCTTT,CATQGRDTEAFF
TRBJ1-3,TRBD1,TRBV5-1,.,TGCGCCAGCAAGGGACAGGGGGCTGGAAACACCATATATTTT,CASKGQGAGNTIYF
TRBJ2-7,TRBD2,TRBV4-1,once,TGCGCCAGCAGCCAAGCAAGCGGCCGGGAGGGCAGCTACGAGCAGTACTTC,CASSQASGREGSYEQYF
TRBJ2-6,.,TRBV7-3,.,TGTGCCAGCAGCTTAAGCGGGACCGGTCGGGCCAACGTCCTGACTTTC,CASSLSGTGRANVLTF
TRBJ2-7,.,TRBV28,few,TGTGCCAGCAGTCGCAACTACGAGCAGTACTTC,CASSRNYEQYF
TRBJ1-2,.,TRBV6-1,.,TGTGCCAGCAGTGTTCAGACAGTTTTCAACGGCTACACCTTC,CASSVQTVFNGYTF
TRBJ2-3,TRBD2,TRBV5-4,many,TGTGCCAGCAGCTTGGCCCTAGCGGCCACAGATACGCAGTATTTT,CASSLALAATDTQYF
TRBJ1-3,.,TRBV30,.,TGTGCCTGGACAGGGATCTCTGGAAACACCATATATTTT,CAWTGISGNTIYF
TRBJ1-1,TRBD1,TRBV6-5,.,TGTGCCAGCAGTCGACAGGGGCTGAACACTGAAGCTTTCTTT,CASSRQGLNTEAFF
TRBJ2-2,.,TRBV11-2,.,TGTGCCAGCAGCTTAATTGGGGGAGGGGACAGTCCCACCGGGGAGCTGTTTTTT,CASSLIGGGDSPTGELFF
TRBJ1-3,.,TRBV19,.,TGTGCCAGTATGGGGACACGGCATGGAAACACCATATATTTT,CASMGTRHGNTIYF
TRBJ2-6,TRBD1,TRBV11-1,.,TGTGCCAGCAGCTTCGGACAGGCTGGGGCCAACGTCCTGACTTTC,CASSFGQAGANVLTF
TRBJ2-5,.,TRBV7-9,.,TGTGCCAGCAGCCTCGCTCAAGAGACCCAGTACTTC,CASSLAQETQYF
TRBJ2-5,TRBD1,TRBV19,.,TGTGCCAGTTCCCCTCGGACAGGGTACCAAGAGACCCAGTACTTC,CASSPRTGYQETQYF
TRBJ1-4,.,TRBV1,.,TGCACCAGCAGCCAAGCCGGGACAGGAACTAATGAAAAACTGTTTTTT,CTSSQAGTGTNEKLFF
TRBJ1-2,.,TRBV7-9,.,TGTGCCAGCAGCTCGGGGCGGGTCGGAGGCTACACCTTC,CASSSGRVGGYTF
TRBJ1-4,.,TRBV28,.,TGTGCCAGCAGTCCCCAAGTAATAACTAATGAAAAACTGTTTTTT,CASSPQVITNEKLFF